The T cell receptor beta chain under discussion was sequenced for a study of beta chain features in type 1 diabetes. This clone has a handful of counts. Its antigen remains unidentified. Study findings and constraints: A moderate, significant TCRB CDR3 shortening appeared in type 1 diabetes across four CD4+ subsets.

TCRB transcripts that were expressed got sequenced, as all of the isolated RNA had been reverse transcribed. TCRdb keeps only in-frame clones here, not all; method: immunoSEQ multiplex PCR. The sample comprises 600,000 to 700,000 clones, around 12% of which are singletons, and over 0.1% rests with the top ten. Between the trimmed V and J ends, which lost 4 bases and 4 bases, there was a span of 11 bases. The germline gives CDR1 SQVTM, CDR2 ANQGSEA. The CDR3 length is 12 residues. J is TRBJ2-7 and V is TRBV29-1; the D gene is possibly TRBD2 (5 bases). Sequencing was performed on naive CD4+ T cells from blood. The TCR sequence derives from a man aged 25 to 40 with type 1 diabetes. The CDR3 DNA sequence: TGCAGCGTTGTGGGGAGTGGGTACGAGCAGTACTTC. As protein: CSVVGSGYEQYF.